This TCR beta chain was recovered during a study of blood T cell repertoires in COVID-19. On the study more broadly: PBMCs, B-cell-depleted T cells, or T cells provided the cDNA or gDNA that made up the material.

The CDR3 consists of 15 residues. With 6 bases clipped from V and 3 bases from J, the junction kept 6 bases outside the gene matches. Germline CDR1 KGHSH, CDR2 LQKENI. Original handling: Amplification of reference gene primers provided the estimated nucleated cell counts. TCRdb's copy holds only in-frame clones and misses some; the assay was immunoSEQ multiplex PCR. That table supplies the V and J calls and clone size; D and trimming were determined from the DNA. The table has around 130,000 clones, 88% seen once. V usage is TRBV18 and J usage is TRBJ1-5; 9 bases line up with TRBD1. The clonotype was recovered from a man aged 70-80 years with active COVID-19. The sample taken for sequencing was peripheral blood. CDR3 residues: CASSPGTGYNQPQHF. CDR3 DNA: TGTGCCAGCTCCCCCGGGACAGGGTACAATCAGCCCCAGCATTTT.